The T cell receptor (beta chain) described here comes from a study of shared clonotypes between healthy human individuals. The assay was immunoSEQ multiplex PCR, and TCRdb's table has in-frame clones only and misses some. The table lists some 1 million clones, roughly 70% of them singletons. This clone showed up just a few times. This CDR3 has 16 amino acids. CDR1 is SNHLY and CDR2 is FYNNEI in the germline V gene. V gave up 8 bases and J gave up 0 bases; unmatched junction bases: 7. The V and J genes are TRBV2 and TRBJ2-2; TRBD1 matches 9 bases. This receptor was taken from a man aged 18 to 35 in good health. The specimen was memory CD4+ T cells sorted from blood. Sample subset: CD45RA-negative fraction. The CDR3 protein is CASQTGGRTNTGELFF. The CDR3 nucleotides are TGTGCCAGCCAAACAGGGGGCCGAACGAACACCGGGGAGCTGTTTTTT.